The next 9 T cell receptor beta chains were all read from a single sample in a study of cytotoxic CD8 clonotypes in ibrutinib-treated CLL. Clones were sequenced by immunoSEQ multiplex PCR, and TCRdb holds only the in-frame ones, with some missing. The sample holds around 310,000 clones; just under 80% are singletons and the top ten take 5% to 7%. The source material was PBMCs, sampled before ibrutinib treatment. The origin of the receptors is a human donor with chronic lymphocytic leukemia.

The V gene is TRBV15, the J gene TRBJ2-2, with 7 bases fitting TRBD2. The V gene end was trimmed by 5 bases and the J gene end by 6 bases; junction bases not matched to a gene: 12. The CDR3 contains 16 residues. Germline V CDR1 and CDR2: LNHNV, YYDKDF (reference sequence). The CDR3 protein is CATSGPGGGSPGELFF. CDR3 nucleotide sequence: TGTGCCACCAGCGGGCCTGGTGGCGGGAGTCCCGGGGAGCTGTTTTTT.

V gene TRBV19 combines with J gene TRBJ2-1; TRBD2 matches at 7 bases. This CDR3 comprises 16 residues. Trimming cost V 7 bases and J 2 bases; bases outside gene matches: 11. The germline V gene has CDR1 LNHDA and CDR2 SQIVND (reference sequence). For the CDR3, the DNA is TGTGCCAGTATCATAAGGAGGACTAGACCCTACAATGAGCAGTTCTTC. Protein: CASIIRRTRPYNEQFF.

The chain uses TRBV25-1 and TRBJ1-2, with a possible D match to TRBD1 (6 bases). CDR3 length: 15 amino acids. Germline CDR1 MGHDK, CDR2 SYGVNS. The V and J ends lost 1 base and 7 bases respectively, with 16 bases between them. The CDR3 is CASSESLAGAVGYTF. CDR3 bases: TGTGCCAGCAGTGAATCTCTTGCGGGGGCGGTTGGCTACACCTTC.

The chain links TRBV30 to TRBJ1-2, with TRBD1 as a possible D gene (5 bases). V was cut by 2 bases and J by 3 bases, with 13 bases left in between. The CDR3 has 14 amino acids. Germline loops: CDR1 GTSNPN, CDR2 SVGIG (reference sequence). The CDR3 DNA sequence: TGTGCCTGGAGTCTCCGGGGCAGGGACTATGGCTACACCTTC. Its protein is CAWSLRGRDYGYTF.

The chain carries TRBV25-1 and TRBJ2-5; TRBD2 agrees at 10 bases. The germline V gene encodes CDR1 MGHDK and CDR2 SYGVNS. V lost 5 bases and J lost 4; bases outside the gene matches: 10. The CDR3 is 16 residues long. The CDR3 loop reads CASSRWLAGDVETQYF. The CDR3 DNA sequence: TGTGCCAGCAGTAGATGGCTAGCGGGAGATGTAGAGACCCAGTACTTC.

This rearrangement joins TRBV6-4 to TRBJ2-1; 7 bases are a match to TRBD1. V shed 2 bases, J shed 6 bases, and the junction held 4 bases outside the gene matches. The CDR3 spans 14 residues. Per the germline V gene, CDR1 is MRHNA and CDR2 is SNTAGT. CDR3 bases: TGTGCCAGCAGTGACCGGACAGGCAGCAATGAGCAGTTCTTC. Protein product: CASSDRTGSNEQFF.

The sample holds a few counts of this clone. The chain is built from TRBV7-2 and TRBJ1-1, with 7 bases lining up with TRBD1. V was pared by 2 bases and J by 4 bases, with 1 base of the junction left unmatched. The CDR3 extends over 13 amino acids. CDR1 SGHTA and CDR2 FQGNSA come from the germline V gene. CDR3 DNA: TGTGCCAGCAGCTTAACAGGGGTCACTGAAGCTTTCTTT. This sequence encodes CASSLTGVTEAFF.

The CDR3 nucleotides read TGTGCCAGCAGCTCAGTCGGGAGTCAGTATGGCTACACCTTC. As protein: CASSSVGSQYGYTF. The chain is built from TRBV5-6 and TRBJ1-2; D gene uncertain. Germline-derived CDR1 and CDR2 are SGHDT and YYEEEE. The CDR3 totals 14 residues. The V end was cut by 3 bases, the J end by 5 bases, with 14 bases between.

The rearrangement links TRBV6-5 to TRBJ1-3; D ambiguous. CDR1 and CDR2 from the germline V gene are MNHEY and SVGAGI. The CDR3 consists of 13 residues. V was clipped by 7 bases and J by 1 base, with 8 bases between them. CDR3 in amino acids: CASTLRSGNTIYF. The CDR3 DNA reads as TGTGCCAGCACGCTTCGGTCTGGAAACACCATATATTTT.